The clone carrying this TCR beta chain came up a few times. Its cognate antigen is unknown. Primers: 60 Vbeta forward and 13 Jbeta reverse. Repertoires were generated with immunoSEQ multiplex PCR, while TCRdb's copy carries only in-frame clones and drops some. The repertoire consists of around 220,000 clones, with 70% to 80% occurring once and the leading ten covering approximately 0.22%. This specimen belongs to a study of cytomegalovirus exposure and HLA in healthy donors. General observations from the study: Researchers reported in a later analysis that a missense DCLRE1C variant was tied to TCR beta V- and J-gene trimming.

Trimming cost V 4 bases and J 9 bases, with 11 bases left between them. Germline CDR1 reads SGHDT; CDR2 reads YYEEEE. The CDR3 runs to 13 residues. This sequence originates from a girl aged 2 to 10 in good health and CMV-seronegative. Sequenced: PBMCs. This sequence joins TRBV5-6 and TRBJ1-6; a possible D gene is TRBD1 (5 bases). The CDR3 here is CASSGTTASPLHF. In DNA, the CDR3 is TGTGCCAGCAGCGGCACGACAGCTTCACCCCTCCACTTT.